A selection of T cell receptor beta chains follows, all from one sample in a study of cytotoxic CD8 clonotypes in ibrutinib-treated CLL. Profiling relied on immunoSEQ multiplex PCR, and the TCRdb table lists in-frame clones only, not all of them. This table has roughly 150,000 clones, about 88% appearing once. The sample was PBMCs, taken at disease progression, from a patient treated with ibrutinib. These receptors were obtained from a human donor with chronic lymphocytic leukemia. Each CDR3 is given with its conserved first and last residue. Each record gives: clone size, D gene, V gene, J gene, CDR3 DNA, CDR3 protein. The D gene is left open where the match is weak. Expanded clones get a size class; other rows say once, few or many, or leave the size out.

.	.	TRBV5-4	TRBJ1-2	TGTGCCAGCAGCTTGGCCCAGTCCAGACGTAACTATGGCTACACCTTC	CASSLAQSRRNYGYTF
once	.	TRBV4-2	TRBJ1-5	TGTGCCAGCAGCTCCTCATTGCAGGGAGGAGGCAATCAGCCCCAGCATTTT	CASSSSLQGGGNQPQHF
.	.	TRBV29-1	TRBJ1-4	TGCAGCGTTGTGCCAGCAACTAATGAAAAACTGTTTTTT	CSVVPATNEKLFF
.	.	TRBV5-5	TRBJ1-2	TGTGCCAGCAGCTTGGCCGAGATTGGGCAGACAAAGAGCTATGGCTACACCTTC	CASSLAEIGQTKSYGYTF
.	.	TRBV7-6	TRBJ1-4	TGTGCCAGCAGCCCCCTGGGGCTAGTTGAAAAACTGTTTTTT	CASSPLGLVEKLFF
.	TRBD1	TRBV10-1	TRBJ2-7	TGCGCCAGCAGTGGTCCGGGACAGGGGACCTACGAGCAGTACTTC	CASSGPGQGTYEQYF
.	TRBD1	TRBV27	TRBJ1-2	TGTGCCAGCAGTCCACCTGGGACAGGGGTTTATGGCTACACCTTC	CASSPPGTGVYGYTF
.	TRBD2	TRBV11-3	TRBJ2-3	TGTGCCAGCAGCTCGGGGACTAGCGGGGCCACAGATACGCAGTATTTT	CASSSGTSGATDTQYF
.	TRBD1	TRBV28	TRBJ1-5	TGTGCCAGCAGTTCCCGACAGGGGGGACATCAGCCCCAGCATTTT	CASSSRQGGHQPQHF
.	.	TRBV19	TRBJ1-3	TGTGCCATACAGTCGGAATCTGGAAACACCATATATTTT	CAIQSESGNTIYF
.	.	TRBV11-2	TRBJ2-3	TGTGCCAGCAGCCCTGGGTGGGACTTCACAGATACGCAGTATTTT	CASSPGWDFTDTQYF
.	.	TRBV27	TRBJ2-7	TGTGCCAGCAGCCCTAGGGGGACGCTAACCTACGAGCAGTACTTC	CASSPRGTLTYEQYF
.	.	TRBV5-1	TRBJ2-7	TGCGCCAGCAGTGAAGGGTCCAGCGAGCAGTACTTC	CASSEGSSEQYF
.	TRBD1	TRBV5-6	TRBJ2-7	TGTGCCAGCAGCTTGGCCCCGACAGGGGGGAGCTCCTACGAGCAGTACTTC	CASSLAPTGGSSYEQYF
.	.	TRBV5-4	TRBJ2-5	TGTGCCAGCAGCTCGAGGGTGGAGACCCAGTACTTC	CASSSRVETQYF
.	TRBD2	TRBV29-1	TRBJ2-7	TGCAGCGTTGAAGAAGCGGGAGTAGGTTACGAGCAGTACTTC	CSVEEAGVGYEQYF
.	TRBD1	TRBV5-1	TRBJ2-7	TGCGCCAGCAGCTTGGAAACAGGGGTTCCGACCTACGAGCAGTACTTC	CASSLETGVPTYEQYF
.	.	TRBV5-4	TRBJ1-4	TGTGCCAGCAGCCCACAGGGAGGCAGGAATGAAAAACTGTTTTTT	CASSPQGGRNEKLFF
many	TRBD1	TRBV19	TRBJ1-5	TGTGCCAGTAGTATGGGACAGGGGTATCAGCCCCAGCATTTT	CASSMGQGYQPQHF
.	.	TRBV28	TRBJ1-2	TGTGCCAGCGCGCTTACTAACTATGGCTACACCTTC	CASALTNYGYTF
few	TRBD2	TRBV7-6	TRBJ2-3	TGTGCCAGCAGCTACCAGACTAGCGGGATTGGCACAGATACGCAGTATTTT	CASSYQTSGIGTDTQYF
.	.	TRBV5-6	TRBJ1-3	TGTGCCAGCAGCTTTAGGAGGGGGACAAGCTCTGGAAACACCATATATTTT	CASSFRRGTSSGNTIYF
few	.	TRBV28	TRBJ2-3	TGTGCCAGCAGTTTAATCAGCGAACCCCACACAGATACGCAGTATTTT	CASSLISEPHTDTQYF
.	TRBD2	TRBV18	TRBJ2-6	TGTGCCAGCTCAGTATTAGCGGGAGCGAACTCTGGGGCCAACGTCCTGACTTTC	CASSVLAGANSGANVLTF
.	TRBD1	TRBV5-1	TRBJ1-3	TGCGCCAGCAGCTTGGACAGGGGGACAATCCACTCTGGAAACACCATATATTTT	CASSLDRGTIHSGNTIYF
.	TRBD2	TRBV5-1	TRBJ2-7	TGCGCCAGCAGCTTGGGAGTAGCGGGAGTTTACGAGCAGTACTTC	CASSLGVAGVYEQYF
.	.	TRBV2	TRBJ1-4	TGTGCCAGCAGTAACATTATGGGAGTTGAAAAACTGTTTTTT	CASSNIMGVEKLFF